This T cell receptor beta chain was sequenced in a study of blood T cell repertoires in COVID-19. For the study at large: The analysed material was cDNA or gDNA that came from T cells, B-cell-depleted T cells, or PBMCs.

The assay was immunoSEQ multiplex PCR, and TCRdb's table has in-frame clones only and misses some. This table holds about 68,000 clones, 86% found once. Trimming pared 4 bases from V and 3 bases from J, leaving 9 bases between. The germline V gene encodes CDR1 MNHEY and CDR2 SVGAGI. The CDR3 is 14 amino acids. The sequencing sample was made of peripheral blood. The chain recombines TRBV6-5 with TRBJ1-4; no clear D. This TCR derives from a man aged 50 or older with acute or convalescent COVID-19. This CDR3 reads CASSSPRANEKLFF. The CDR3 nucleotides read TGTGCCAGCAGTTCCCCCCGGGCTAATGAAAAACTGTTTTTT.